These 16 T cell receptor beta chains were sequenced from one sample in a study of blood T cells in healthy people across ages. Together with a sample-barcoded 5' primer, a J-beta primer mix was included in a second PCR lasting about 7 to 11 cycles. TCRdb reprocessed the 5' RACE reads with MiXCR, giving one entry per CDR3 protein. The data show 800,000 or so distinct CDR3 sequences, about 62% seen once. Sequencing used blood. All receptors derive from a man under 40 in good health.

J is TRBJ2-1 and V is TRBV6-2 or TRBV6-3; D is unclear. Deletions cut 2 bases from V and 5 bases from J, with 7 bases between. Germline CDR1 reads MNHEY; CDR2 reads SVGEGT. This CDR3 region has 13 residues. The CDR3 bases are TGTGCCAGCAGTTACCGATTGCACAATGAGCAGTTCTTC. This encodes CASSYRLHNEQFF.

The rearrangement uses TRBV7-3 and TRBJ2-1, with TRBD2 matching over 9 bases. The germline CDR1 and CDR2 sequences are SGHTA and FQGTGA. After removal of 1 base from V and 5 bases from J, the junction contained 12 bases not matched to a gene. CDR3 length equals 18 residues. CDR3 DNA: TGTGCCAGCAGCTTAAAGGCCCCCGCGGGGGGGCCGGACAATGAGCAGTTCTTC. It yields the protein CASSLKAPAGGPDNEQFF.

V is TRBV4-2 and J is TRBJ2-5, with 9 nucleotides matching TRBD2. J was trimmed by 7 bases and V by 0 bases; bases with no gene match: 12. Germline V gene sequence: CDR1 LGHNA, CDR2 YNFKEQ. The CDR3 has 17 amino acids. The CDR3 protein is CASSQDLAGHPGVTQYF. In nucleotides, the CDR3 is TGTGCCAGCAGCCAAGATCTAGCGGGGCACCCCGGGGTGACCCAGTACTTC.

The chain joins TRBV5-1 to TRBJ1-5; D perhaps matches TRBD1 (5 bases). CDR1 SGHRS and CDR2 YFSETQ come from the germline V gene. This CDR3 is 15 amino acids long. The germline V and J ends were trimmed by 4 bases and 7 bases, with 18 bases remaining between them. CDR3 nucleotides: TGCGCCAGCAGCAAGGCCCCGGACTCAGGGCAGCCCCAGCATTTT. It codes for CASSKAPDSGQPQHF.

Only a few counts were recorded for this clonotype. The chain links TRBV20-1 to TRBJ2-7; D may correspond to TRBD1 or TRBD2 (5 bases each). Trimming pared 3 bases from V and 4 bases from J, leaving 10 bases between. CDR3 length equals 12 residues. CDR1 and CDR2 from the germline V gene are DFQATT and SNEGSKA (reference sequence). CDR3 loop: CSARGDWYEQYF. CDR3 in DNA: TGCAGTGCTAGGGGGGATTGGTACGAGCAGTACTTC.

The V call is TRBV28, the J call TRBJ2-5, with 10 bases identical to TRBD2. V lost 8 bases to trimming and J lost 4 bases; unmatched junction nucleotides: 4. The CDR3 sequence is 13 residues long. Germline V lookup: CDR1 MDHEN, CDR2 SYDVKM. The CDR3 sequence: CASGAGGSETQYF. CDR3 in DNA: TGTGCCAGCGGAGCGGGGGGGTCAGAGACCCAGTACTTC.

The V gene is TRBV6-1, the J gene TRBJ2-4; possibly TRBD1 for D (5 bases). CDR3 size: 17 residues. Trimming stripped 5 bases from V and 0 bases from J, with 17 bases between. The germline V gene has CDR1 MNHNS and CDR2 SASEGT. The CDR3: CASSRAGLTLAKNIQYF. The CDR3 DNA is TGTGCCAGCAGTAGGGCAGGGCTGACCTTAGCCAAAAACATTCAGTACTTC.

This clonotype was detected only once. The germline gene is not matched at one end of the junction; a read error may be the cause. The chain links TRBV24-1 to TRBJ2-3; D is perhaps TRBD2 (7 bases). The CDR3 totals 14 residues. Per the germline V gene, CDR1 is KGHDR and CDR2 is SFDVKD. As DNA, the CDR3 is TGTGCCGCCAGTGTGGAGGGGGGGCCATCTACGCAGTATTTT. It encodes CAASVEGGPSTQYF.

This clonotype was observed a handful of times. The V and J genes are TRBV20-1 and TRBJ2-7; D call uncertain. This CDR3 is 13 amino acids long. V gave up 5 bases and J gave up 0 bases, with 11 bases separating them. Germline assignment: CDR1 DFQATT and CDR2 SNEGSKA (reference sequence). The CDR3 protein is CSAPLFASYEQYF. CDR3 DNA sequence: TGCAGTGCTCCTCTTTTTGCCTCCTACGAGCAGTACTTC.

This rearrangement joins TRBV20-1 to TRBJ2-4; perhaps D is TRBD1 or TRBD2 (5 bases each). The DNA end is more similar to TRBJ2-7, so the J call may be wrong. The CDR3 is 13 amino acids. The germline CDR1 and CDR2 sequences are DFQATT and SNEGSKA (reference sequence). The CDR3: CSAPGPAAYEQYF. Here the CDR3 DNA reads TGCAGTGCTCCGGGGCCGGCAGCCTACGAGCAGTACTTC.

This clonotype was recorded once. One junction end does not reproduce the germline sequence, and a read error may be involved. CDR3 DNA sequence: TGCGCCAGCAGCTGGGGAGGGTGGGATCAGCCCCAGCATTTT. Translated, it gives CASSWGGWDQPQHF. The chain carries TRBV7-9 and TRBJ1-5; no clear D. This CDR3 is built from 14 residues. CDR1 SEHNR and CDR2 FQNEAQ come from the germline V gene (reference sequence). The whole variable domain, filled in from reference TRBV7-9 and TRBJ1-5, reads DTGVSQNPRHKITKRGQNVTFRCDPISEHNRLYWYRQTLGQGPEFLTYFQNEAQLEKSRLLSDRFSAERPKGSFSTLEIQRTEQGDSAMYLCASSWGGWDQPQHFGDGTRLSIL.

The chain has TRBV7-3 and TRBJ1-1; D possibly corresponds to TRBD1 (5 bases). V dropped 3 bases and J dropped 4 bases, with 15 bases sitting between them. The CDR3 consists of 15 residues. CDR1 is SGHTA and CDR2 is FQGTGA in the germline V gene. This CDR3 is CASSLGGGGLTEAFF. CDR3 DNA: TGTGCCAGCAGCTTGGGGGGGGGTGGGCTCACTGAAGCTTTCTTT.

The V call is TRBV5-1, the J call TRBJ1-6; D remains ambiguous. There are 16 residues in the CDR3. From germline, CDR1 is SGHRS and CDR2 YFSETQ. V was trimmed by 0 bases and J by 9 bases, leaving 16 bases between them. The DNA for the CDR3 is TGCGCCAGCAGCTTGGCGTTCGGCAGCGCGCTTTCACCCCTCCACTTT. Its protein product is CASSLAFGSALSPLHF.

This clonotype was counted only a few times. The rearrangement links TRBV7-2 to TRBJ1-5; no clear D. The CDR3 runs 16 residues. Germline loops: CDR1 SGHTA, CDR2 FQGNSA. V was clipped by 3 bases and J by 3 bases, with 15 bases between them. In DNA, the CDR3 is TGTGCCAGCAGCTTGGGTGGGGTTCGCGACAATCAGCCCCAGCATTTT. It is translated as CASSLGGVRDNQPQHF.

As concerns this clonotype: Germline and junction disagree at one end, which may indicate a read error. V is TRBV7-7 and J is TRBJ2-1; 11 nucleotides line up with TRBD2. CDR1 is SSHAT and CDR2 is FNYEAQ in the germline V gene (reference sequence). The CDR3 sequence is 17 residues long. CDR3 DNA: TGTGCTAGCAGCTTGTTTCTCGGGACTAGCGGATACAATGAGCAGTTCTTC. Translated: CASSLFLGTSGYNEQFF. The full variable domain, completed using reference TRBV7-7 and TRBJ2-1, is GAGVSQSPRYKVTKRGQDVTLRCDPISSHATLYWYQQALGQGPEFLTYFNYEAQPDKSGLPSDRFSAERPEGSISTLTIQRTEQRDSAMYRCASSLFLGTSGYNEQFFGPGTRLTVL.

The chain combines TRBV20-1 with TRBJ2-7; TRBD2 might be the D (6 bases). V shed 6 bases and J shed 1 base, with 13 bases lying between them. CDR1 DFQATT and CDR2 SNEGSKA come from the germline V gene (reference sequence). CDR3 size: 13 residues. CDR3 sequence reads: CSALRLVSYEQYF. The CDR3 DNA follows: TGCAGTGCCCTTCGACTAGTATCCTACGAGCAGTACTTC.